What follows are 17 T cell receptor beta chains derived from one specimen sequenced in a study of blood T cell repertoires in COVID-19. TCRdb's copy holds only in-frame clones and misses some; the assay was immunoSEQ multiplex PCR. The table shows fewer than 90,000 clones, with around 90% occurring only once. Sequencing was carried out using peripheral blood. The source of these receptors is a woman at least 80 years old with active or convalescent COVID-19.

This clone is a singleton in its sample. V is TRBV9 and J is TRBJ2-1; 7 bases line up with TRBD2. This CDR3 spans 15 amino acids. Germline trimming cut 6 bases from V and 10 bases from J; bases unmatched to any gene: 16. CDR1 is SGDLS and CDR2 is YYNGEE in the germline V gene. The CDR3 region is CASTQVGGSRGEQFF. The DNA of the CDR3 is TGTGCCAGCACCCAAGTCGGGGGGAGCCGGGGAGAGCAGTTCTTC.

The rearrangement uses TRBV11-3 and TRBJ2-5; D not certain. The CDR3 loop spans 14 amino acids. V was clipped by 4 bases and J by 4 bases, with 13 bases between them. From germline, CDR1 is SGHNT and CDR2 YENEEA. CDR3 nucleotides: TGTGCCAGCAGCTCCAACAGTGTCGGAGAGACCCAGTACTTC. It translates to CASSSNSVGETQYF.

The chain couples TRBV5-4 to TRBJ2-5; D possibly corresponds to TRBD2 (6 bases). Germline loops: CDR1 SGHNT, CDR2 YYREEE (reference sequence). Trimming stripped 5 bases from V and 6 bases from J, with 23 bases between. The CDR3 is 16 residues long. CDR3 sequence (DNA): TGTGCCAGCAGTCCGGGGCGGGGCGACCTCCTTCAGACCCAGTACTTC. Residues: CASSPGRGDLLQTQYF.

V gene TRBV29-1 combines with J gene TRBJ1-3; D remains ambiguous. CDR3 length: 13 amino acids. Trimming took off 7 bases at V and 0 bases at J, with 10 bases between the two ends. The V gene's germline CDR1 is SQVTM and CDR2 ANQGSEA. The CDR3, as DNA: TGCAGCGGGGCCCCGAGCTCTGGAAACACCATATATTTT. Protein sequence: CSGAPSSGNTIYF.

J is TRBJ2-1 and V is TRBV6-5; 11 nucleotides match TRBD2. Germline V gives CDR1 MNHEY, CDR2 SVGAGI. The junction had 4 bases not matched to a gene; V was cut back by 2 bases and J by 4 bases. The CDR3 extends over 16 amino acids. The chain's CDR3 is CASSYTSGSGYNEQFF. Here the CDR3 DNA reads TGTGCCAGCAGTTACACTAGCGGGAGTGGGTACAATGAGCAGTTCTTC.

The J gene is TRBJ2-2, the V gene TRBV10-2; 9 nucleotides agree with TRBD1. CDR1 is WSHSY and CDR2 is SAAADI in the germline V gene. The CDR3 runs to 14 residues. J gave up 3 bases and V 8 bases, and 4 bases lay outside the gene matches. The CDR3 DNA reads as TGCGCCAGCTCGGGACAGGGTCACACCGGGGAGCTGTTTTTT. Amino acid sequence: CASSGQGHTGELFF.

This clone was recorded a few times. V gene TRBV29-1 combines with J gene TRBJ1-1, with 7 positions matching TRBD1. The CDR3 spans 14 residues. V trimming: 7 bases; J trimming: 3 bases; junction bases outside the gene matches: 11. The germline gives CDR1 SQVTM, CDR2 ANQGSEA. The CDR3 loop reads CSGQKQGSYTEAFF. CDR3 in DNA: TGCAGCGGACAAAAACAGGGGTCCTACACTGAAGCTTTCTTT. The full variable domain, completed using reference TRBV29-1 and TRBJ1-1, is SAVISQKPSRDICQRGTSLTIQCQVDSQVTMMFWYRQQPGQSLTLIATANQGSEATYESGFVIDKFPISRPNLTFSTLTVSNMSPEDSSIYLCSGQKQGSYTEAFFGQGTRLTVV.

V gene TRBV6-2 or TRBV6-3 combines with J gene TRBJ2-2, with 11 bases that match TRBD2. The CDR3 loop spans 17 amino acids. The V gene end was trimmed by 2 bases and the J gene end by 0 bases; junction bases not matched to a gene: 2. CDR1 and CDR2 (germline): MNHEY, SVGEGT. CDR3 region: CASSYLAGGPNTGELFF. The CDR3 DNA follows: TGTGCCAGCAGTTACCTAGCGGGGGGCCCGAACACCGGGGAGCTGTTTTTT.

The genes are TRBV5-1 and TRBJ2-1; D is possibly TRBD2 (6 bases). CDR1 and CDR2 (germline): SGHRS, YFSETQ. V was trimmed by 0 bases and J by 6 bases, leaving 10 bases between them. The CDR3 is made up of 14 amino acids. The CDR3 protein is CASSLGGTLNEQFF. The CDR3 DNA reads TGCGCCAGCAGCTTGGGGGGGACTCTCAATGAGCAGTTCTTC.

The CDR3 DNA reads as TGTGCCAGCAGCTCTTCGGGACTCTATGGCTACACCTTC. It encodes CASSSSGLYGYTF. The V call is TRBV7-6, the J call TRBJ1-2; D is perhaps TRBD1 (5 bases). CDR3 size: 13 residues. Germline CDR1 reads SGHVS; CDR2 reads FNYEAQ. Trimming took 4 bases from V and 4 from J, leaving 10 bases between them.

The genes are TRBV10-3 and TRBJ1-2; D uncertain. The length of the CDR3 is 15 residues. Trimming pared 5 bases from V and 4 bases from J, leaving 17 bases between. Germline V gene lookup returns CDR1 ENHRY and CDR2 SYGVKD. CDR3 sequence (DNA): TGTGCCATCAGTACCTCAGAGTCGCTAGGCTATGGCTACACCTTC. Translation gives CAISTSESLGYGYTF.

The chain combines TRBV7-8 with TRBJ1-2; weak D call: TRBD1 (6 bases). The length of the CDR3 is 16 residues. V was clipped by 3 bases and J by 0 bases, with 14 bases between them. Per the germline V gene, CDR1 is SGHVS and CDR2 is FQNEAQ. The CDR3 spells CASSLTGTQANYGYTF. DNA of the CDR3: TGTGCCAGCAGCTTGACCGGGACACAAGCTAACTATGGCTACACCTTC.

The chain carries TRBV14 and TRBJ1-1; maybe TRBD1 (6 bases). The V and J ends lost 1 base and 2 bases respectively, with 11 bases between them. The CDR3 is 15 amino acids. CDR1 and CDR2 from the germline V gene are SGHDN and FVKESK. CDR3 loop: CASSQVGGANTEAFF. The CDR3 DNA sequence: TGTGCCAGCAGCCAAGTGGGGGGGGCAAACACTGAAGCTTTCTTT.

This rearrangement joins TRBV7-8 to TRBJ2-5, with 12 bases lining up with TRBD2. Germline values: CDR1 SGHVS, CDR2 FQNEAQ. After removal of 6 bases from V and 4 bases from J, the junction contained 3 bases not matched to a gene. This CDR3 contains 14 residues. The CDR3 protein is CASRSSGGGETQYF. CDR3 bases: TGTGCCAGCAGGTCTAGCGGGGGGGGAGAGACCCAGTACTTC.

V usage is TRBV3-1 (or the pseudogene TRBV3-2) and J usage is TRBJ2-3; 8 nucleotides line up with TRBD2. The junction had 5 bases not matched to a gene; V was cut back by 5 bases and J by 4 bases. Germline CDR1 and CDR2: LGHDT and YNNKEL (reference sequence). This CDR3 region has 14 residues. CDR3 in amino acids: CASSRAGDADTQYF. CDR3 sequence (DNA): TGTGCCAGCAGCAGAGCGGGGGATGCAGATACGCAGTATTTT.

The chain uses TRBV5-1 and TRBJ2-5; TRBD2 agrees at 12 bases. J lost 5 bases, V lost 4 bases, and 12 bases had no gene match. The CDR3 contains 17 residues. The V gene's germline CDR1 is SGHRS and CDR2 YFSETQ. CDR3 residues: CASSPLLAGGRSETQYF. For the CDR3, the DNA is TGCGCCAGCAGCCCGCTTCTAGCGGGGGGGCGGTCGGAGACCCAGTACTTC. The whole variable domain, filled in from reference TRBV5-1 and TRBJ2-5, reads KAGVTQTPRYLIKTRGQQVTLSCSPISGHRSVSWYQQTPGQGLQFLFEYFSETQRNKGNFPGRFSGRQFSNSRSEMNVSTLELGDSALYLCASSPLLAGGRSETQYFGPGTRLLVL.

This clone occurred many times. The chain joins TRBV7-9 to TRBJ1-1; 8 bases fit TRBD1. This CDR3 is 16 amino acids long. CDR1 and CDR2 from the germline V gene are SEHNR and FQNEAQ (reference sequence). J lost 3 bases, V lost 2 bases, and 8 bases had no gene match. The CDR3 sequence is CASSLPRGHLDTEAFF. CDR3 coding DNA: TGTGCCAGCAGCTTACCCAGGGGGCATCTAGACACTGAAGCTTTCTTT.